This passage covers 11 T cell receptor beta chains from one sample sequenced in a study of cytomegalovirus exposure and HLA in healthy donors. A multiplex PCR was run with 60 Vbeta primers and 13 Jbeta primers. Assay used: immunoSEQ multiplex PCR; TCRdb lists only in-frame clones, some missing. The data show 130,000 to 150,000 clones, 68% seen once. The sample taken for sequencing was PBMCs. The origin of the receptors is a man in his sixties in good health and CMV-seronegative.

This rearrangement joins TRBV9 to TRBJ2-7, with no clear D. CDR1 and CDR2 (germline): SGDLS, YYNGEE. The CDR3 contains 14 residues. V was trimmed by 0 bases and J by 0 bases, leaving 7 bases between them. The CDR3 DNA sequence: TGTGCCAGCAGCGTAGGACGGGTCTCCTACGAGCAGTACTTC. Encoded protein: CASSVGRVSYEQYF.

The genes are TRBV5-1 and TRBJ1-3, with 7 bases that match TRBD1. This CDR3 spans 16 amino acids. Germline CDR1 reads SGHRS; CDR2 reads YFSETQ. V gave up 4 bases and J gave up 0 bases; unmatched junction bases: 7. The CDR3 DNA reads TGCGCCAGCAGCATAACCGGGACAGACTCTGGAAACACCATATATTTT. It codes for CASSITGTDSGNTIYF.

The gene calls are TRBV19 and TRBJ1-4; D is possibly TRBD1 (6 bases). There are 14 residues in the CDR3. Between the trimmed V and J ends, which lost 5 bases and 5 bases, there was a span of 12 bases. Germline V gene sequence: CDR1 LNHDA, CDR2 SQIVND (reference sequence). The CDR3 DNA follows: TGTGCCAGTAGTCCCCGGACAGTCAATGAAAAACTGTTTTTT. Its translation: CASSPRTVNEKLFF.

This clone was detected only once. J is TRBJ1-4 and V is TRBV9; D might be TRBD1 (6 bases). Trimming took off 4 bases at V and 8 bases at J, with 18 bases between the two ends. Per the germline V gene, CDR1 is SGDLS and CDR2 is YYNGEE. The CDR3 consists of 15 residues. CDR3 protein: CASSPRGTRNEKLFF. The CDR3, as DNA: TGTGCCAGCAGCCCCCGAGGGACACGTAACGAAAAACTGTTTTTT.

This rearrangement joins TRBV28 to TRBJ2-7; 9 nucleotides match TRBD1. The J segment lost 6 bases and the V segment lost 7 bases, leaving 10 bases of the junction unmatched. This CDR3 is 14 amino acids long. Germline-derived CDR1 and CDR2 are MDHEN and SYDVKM. The CDR3 DNA follows: TGTGCCAGCACGCGCAGGGGACAGGGAGTCGAGCAGTACTTC. Amino acid sequence: CASTRRGQGVEQYF.

V and J are TRBV14 and TRBJ2-7; 8 bases are shared with TRBD1. This CDR3 spans 15 amino acids. CDR1 and CDR2 (germline): SGHDN, FVKESK. After removal of 1 base from V and 4 bases from J, the junction contained 6 bases not matched to a gene. The CDR3 DNA sequence: TGTGCCAGCAGCCAAGCCCGGGACAGGCGGTACGAGCAGTACTTC. It encodes CASSQARDRRYEQYF.

The chain joins TRBV28 to TRBJ2-3; TRBD1 agrees at 9 bases. J was trimmed by 6 bases and V by 5 bases; bases with no gene match: 9. The germline CDR1 and CDR2 sequences are MDHEN and SYDVKM. This CDR3 region has 15 residues. The CDR3 bases are TGTGCCAGCAGTCGGGGACAGGGTTTTAAGGATACGCAGTATTTT. As protein: CASSRGQGFKDTQYF.

This clone has just one count. The V call is TRBV6-6, the J call TRBJ2-3; D possibly corresponds to TRBD2 (5 bases). V was clipped by 7 bases and J by 4 bases, with 21 bases between them. CDR1 is MNHNY, CDR2 SVGAGI, per germline (reference sequence). The CDR3 covers 16 residues. CDR3 residues: CASNKSQMRRPDTQYF. In nucleotides, the CDR3 is TGTGCCAGCAATAAATCCCAAATGCGGAGGCCAGATACGCAGTATTTT.

The chain recombines TRBV4-1 with TRBJ2-5; 8 nucleotides match TRBD2. There are 18 residues in the CDR3. The germline V gene encodes CDR1 MGHRA and CDR2 YSYEKL. The trim removed 2 bases at V and 2 bases at J, leaving 13 bases unmatched. The CDR3 region is CASSQRSETSVIQETQYF. CDR3 nucleotide sequence: TGCGCCAGCAGCCAACGGTCAGAGACTAGCGTGATACAAGAGACCCAGTACTTC.

The chain couples TRBV29-1 to TRBJ2-7; 7 positions agree with TRBD1. The V gene end was trimmed by 7 bases and the J gene end by 2 bases; junction bases not matched to a gene: 11. This CDR3 spans 14 amino acids. Looked up from germline, CDR1 is SQVTM and CDR2 is ANQGSEA. The CDR3 protein is CSAQRQGEPYEQYF. DNA for the CDR3: TGCAGCGCACAGCGCCAGGGGGAACCCTACGAGCAGTACTTC.

This clone was observed a handful of times. The rearrangement uses TRBV11-2 and TRBJ2-7; tentative D call: TRBD2 (5 bases). Trimming took 8 bases from V and 6 from J, leaving 14 bases between them. Germline CDR1 and CDR2: SGHAT and FQNNGV. The CDR3 runs 12 residues. CDR3 DNA: TGTGCCAGCGGCGGGCCAGTGGGCGAGCAGTACTTC. It yields the protein CASGGPVGEQYF.